These 30 T cell receptor beta chains originate from one sample sequenced in a study of preoperative IRX-2 immunotherapy in early breast cancer. Profiling relied on immunoSEQ multiplex PCR, and the TCRdb table lists in-frame clones only, not all of them. The sample carries 40,000 to 50,000 clones, around 77% recorded once. Documented treatment: preoperative locoregional IRX-2 cytokine immunotherapy. Material: tumor tissue, obtained after IRX-2 immunotherapy. Every receptor here comes from a human donor with breast cancer.

Only one count was recorded for this clone. This chain links TRBV6-8 with TRBJ2-7; 10 positions agree with TRBD2. J lost 0 bases, V lost 6 bases, and 5 bases had no gene match. CDR1 and CDR2 from the germline V gene are MNHGY and SAAAGT. The CDR3 spans 15 residues. CDR3 bases: TGTGCCAGCAGACAAGGACTAGCGGCCTCCTACGAGCAGTACTTC. Its translation: CASRQGLAASYEQYF.

The rearrangement joins TRBV19 to TRBJ2-3; perhaps TRBD1 as D (5 bases). CDR3 size: 15 residues. V dropped 3 bases and J dropped 0 bases, with 10 bases sitting between them. The germline gives CDR1 LNHDA, CDR2 SQIVND (reference sequence). For the CDR3, the DNA is TGTGCCAGTAGTATGAGTGGGGCCAGCACAGATACGCAGTATTTT. It is translated as CASSMSGASTDTQYF.

CDR3: CASNKSPNTEAFF. CDR3 coding DNA: TGTGCCAGCAACAAGTCCCCGAACACTGAAGCTTTCTTT. This sequence joins TRBV9 and TRBJ1-1; D call uncertain. CDR1 is SGDLS and CDR2 is YYNGEE in the germline V gene. With 6 bases removed from V and 1 base from J, the gap between germline ends came to 10 bases. This CDR3 is 13 amino acids long.

The CDR3 sequence: CASSHWTGNQPQHF. The CDR3, as DNA: TGTGCCAGCAGTCACTGGACTGGCAATCAGCCCCAGCATTTT. The genes are TRBV9 and TRBJ1-5; unclear D gene. The germline V and J ends were trimmed by 5 bases and 2 bases, with 11 bases remaining between them. This CDR3 comprises 14 residues. CDR1 and CDR2 (germline): SGDLS, YYNGEE.

Only a few counts were recorded for this clone. The chain employs TRBV12-5 and TRBJ2-2, with D tentatively TRBD1 or TRBD2 (5 bases each). Germline lookup yields CDR1 LGHNT and CDR2 FRNRAP. The CDR3 length is 14 residues. The CDR3 bases are TGTGCCAGAGGTCCATTGAGGGGCACCGGGGAGCTGTTTTTT. This codes for CARGPLRGTGELFF.

This clone was seen only once. V and J are TRBV14 and TRBJ2-1, with D perhaps TRBD1 or TRBD2 (7 bases each). The germline V and J ends were trimmed by 4 bases and 7 bases, with 20 bases remaining between them. Germline V lookup: CDR1 SGHDN, CDR2 FVKESK. The CDR3 has 16 amino acids. For the CDR3, the DNA is TGTGCCAGCAGCCCATCAGGGGGGGGCAGTTTGAATGAGCAGTTCTTC. It encodes CASSPSGGGSLNEQFF.

V gene TRBV6-8 combines with J gene TRBJ1-5, with D possibly matching TRBD1 (6 bases). Trimming stripped 5 bases from V and 2 bases from J, with 16 bases between. This CDR3 comprises 16 residues. Germline CDR1 MNHGY, CDR2 SAAAGT. The CDR3 protein is CASSRPRGGGNQPQHF. The CDR3 coding sequence is TGTGCCAGCAGTCGTCCCAGAGGGGGTGGCAATCAGCCCCAGCATTTT.

This chain joins TRBV19 and TRBJ1-1; D uncertain. Germline CDR1 reads LNHDA; CDR2 reads SQIVND (reference sequence). The CDR3 has 13 residues. V was pared by 4 bases and J by 0 bases, with 6 bases between. CDR3 nucleotides: TGTGCCAGTAGTAGTCAGATGAACACTGAAGCTTTCTTT. Translating it yields CASSSQMNTEAFF.

V gene TRBV9 combines with J gene TRBJ1-2; unclear D gene. Germline CDR1 SGDLS, CDR2 YYNGEE. V was shortened by 6 bases and J by 4 bases, with 10 bases between the two germline ends. There are 12 residues in the CDR3. CDR3 in DNA: TGTGCCAGCACTCAGGACTCCTATGGCTACACCTTC. It codes for CASTQDSYGYTF.

V and J are TRBV6-8 and TRBJ2-1; 13 nucleotides align to TRBD2. The V gene end was trimmed by 0 bases and the J gene end by 8 bases; junction bases not matched to a gene: 7. Germline values: CDR1 MNHGY, CDR2 SAAAGT. CDR3 size: 17 residues. This chain's CDR3 is CASSYSGGTSGIYEQFF. CDR3 sequence (DNA): TGTGCCAGCAGTTACTCAGGCGGGACTAGCGGGATCTATGAGCAGTTCTTC.

The rearrangement links TRBV15 to TRBJ2-1; D not certain. The CDR3 has 16 residues. Trimming shortened V by 1 base and J by 0 bases, and 10 bases separated the two germline ends. Looked up from germline, CDR1 is LNHNV and CDR2 is YYDKDF (reference sequence). CDR3 in amino acids: CATSRVNRPSYNEQFF. CDR3 nucleotides: TGTGCCACCAGCAGAGTTAACAGACCCTCCTACAATGAGCAGTTCTTC.

This clone was counted a single time. The chain joins TRBV12-5 to TRBJ1-3; D is uncertain. Germline V gene sequence: CDR1 LGHNT, CDR2 FRNRAP. This CDR3 spans 15 amino acids. The V end lost 1 base, the J end lost 4 bases, and 11 bases lay between the germline ends. The CDR3 bases are TGTGCTAGTGGTTTGGACCAGACGAGAGGAAACACCATATATTTT. Protein product: CASGLDQTRGNTIYF.

This clone was counted a few times. The chain uses TRBV5-1 and TRBJ2-7, with D unclear. Germline CDR1 is SGHRS and CDR2 is YFSETQ. The V end lost 0 bases, the J end lost 0 bases, and 7 bases lay between the germline ends. The length of the CDR3 is 14 residues. In DNA form, the CDR3 reads TGCGCCAGCAGCTTGGCGGACGCCTCCTACGAGCAGTACTTC. Its protein product is CASSLADASYEQYF.

The CDR3 loop reads CASGGLATNEKLFF. The CDR3 region has the DNA TGTGCCAGCGGGGGTCTTGCAACTAATGAAAAACTGTTTTTT. The chain recombines TRBV11-3 with TRBJ1-4; TRBD1 might be the D (5 bases). The V gene lost 8 bases and the J gene lost 0 bases, with 10 bases spanning the gap. The length of the CDR3 is 14 residues. Looked up from germline, CDR1 is SGHNT and CDR2 is YENEEA. Complete variable domain (other parts from reference TRBV11-3 and TRBJ1-4): EAGVVQSPRYKIIEKKQPVAFWCNPISGHNTLYWYLQNLGQGPELLIRYENEEAVDDSQLPKDRFSAERLKGVDSTLKIQPAELGDSAVYLCASGGLATNEKLFFGSGTQLSVL.

The chain is built from TRBV18 and TRBJ2-7; TRBD1 matches at 9 bases. The CDR3 totals 14 residues. The trim removed 2 bases at V and 5 bases at J, leaving 4 bases unmatched. Germline assignment: CDR1 KGHSH and CDR2 LQKENI. CDR3 sequence reads: CASSPVGQGNEQYF. The CDR3 DNA is TGTGCCAGCTCACCAGTGGGACAGGGCAACGAGCAGTACTTC. The entire variable domain, with the rest obtained from reference TRBV18 and TRBJ2-7, is as follows: NAGVMQNPRHLVRRRGQEARLRCSPMKGHSHVYWYRQLPEEGLKFMVYLQKENIIDESGMPKERFSAEFPKEGPSILRIQQVVRGDSAAYFCASSPVGQGNEQYFGPGTRLTVT.

The J gene is TRBJ2-7, the V gene TRBV6-7; possible D gene TRBD2, 7 bases. TRBV6-7 is an ORF, with its function uncertain. The ends were cut back, 4 bases at V and 4 bases at J, with 20 bases in the middle. The CDR3 consists of 16 residues. This CDR3 reads CASSSTPGGRGYEQYF. The CDR3 DNA sequence: TGTGCCAGCAGTTCCACGCCGGGGGGCCGGGGATACGAGCAGTACTTC.

The V and J genes are TRBV1 and TRBJ1-3. TRBV1 is annotated as a pseudogene. This CDR3 region has 13 residues. CDR3 amino acids: CASSSASGNTIYF. In DNA, the CDR3 is TGCGCCAGCAGCTCAGCCTCTGGAAACACCATATATTTT.

The count of this clone is one. V gene TRBV29-1 combines with J gene TRBJ1-3; D is unclear. Germline values: CDR1 SQVTM, CDR2 ANQGSEA. Trimming shortened V by 7 bases and J by 2 bases, and 9 bases separated the two germline ends. This CDR3 contains 12 residues. CDR3 sequence reads: CSARVTGNTIYF. DNA of the CDR3: TGCAGCGCCCGGGTTACTGGAAACACCATATATTTT. The whole variable domain, filled in from reference TRBV29-1 and TRBJ1-3, reads SAVISQKPSRDICQRGTSLTIQCQVDSQVTMMFWYRQQPGQSLTLIATANQGSEATYESGFVIDKFPISRPNLTFSTLTVSNMSPEDSSIYLCSARVTGNTIYFGEGSWLTVV.

Notes on this clone: The DNA has an unread or ambiguous base, and its residue is written X. The V call is TRBV7-1, the J call TRBJ1-2; 8 nucleotides line up with TRBD1. TRBV7-1 is annotated as an ORF whose role is uncertain. The CDR3 has 13 amino acids. Trimming at V came to 5 bases and at J to 4 bases, leaving 3 bases not matched to a gene. The CDR3 protein is CASSXGGSYGYTF. In DNA form, the CDR3 reads TGTGCCAGCAGCYCAGGGGGCTCCTATGGCTACACCTTC.

The V and J genes are TRBV23-1 and TRBJ1-1; a possible D gene is TRBD1 (5 bases). TRBV23-1 is an open reading frame whose function is uncertain. There are 13 residues in the CDR3. V was cut by 6 bases and J by 5 bases, with 13 bases left in between. CDR3 coding DNA: TGCGCCAGCAGCTTGGAAAGGGGAACTGAAGCTTTCTTT. This sequence encodes CASSLERGTEAFF.

This chain links TRBV19 with TRBJ1-2; perhaps TRBD1 as D (6 bases). This CDR3 has 16 residues. Germline CDR1 LNHDA, CDR2 SQIVND (reference sequence). V was shortened by 8 bases and J by 2 bases, with 21 bases between the two germline ends. The DNA of the CDR3 is TGTGCCAGTTTATGGGGGCAGTCGTCAAGAAACTATGGCTACACCTTC. Its translation: CASLWGQSSRNYGYTF.

The rearrangement joins TRBV6-7 to TRBJ2-7; tentative D call: TRBD1 (6 bases). TRBV6-7 is an open reading frame, and its role is uncertain. The CDR3 has 13 residues. Trimming took 5 bases from V and 3 from J, leaving 11 bases between them. DNA for the CDR3: TGTGCCAGCAGTGAAGCGGACAGCTACGAGCAGTACTTC. The encoded protein is CASSEADSYEQYF.

The rearrangement links TRBV5-1 to TRBJ1-1; TRBD1 might be the D (5 bases). V gave up 0 bases and J gave up 1 base, with 16 bases separating them. This CDR3 is built from 17 residues. Germline V gives CDR1 SGHRS, CDR2 YFSETQ. The CDR3 coding sequence is TGCGCCAGCAGCTTGGTTCGGCAGGGAGGAGGGAACACTGAAGCTTTCTTT. It is translated as CASSLVRQGGGNTEAFF. The full variable domain, completed using reference TRBV5-1 and TRBJ1-1, is KAGVTQTPRYLIKTRGQQVTLSCSPISGHRSVSWYQQTPGQGLQFLFEYFSETQRNKGNFPGRFSGRQFSNSRSEMNVSTLELGDSALYLCASSLVRQGGGNTEAFFGQGTRLTVV.

This chain joins TRBV5-1 and TRBJ1-1, with 9 bases aligning to TRBD1. V shed 4 bases and J 1 base; nucleotides not matched to a gene: 2. This CDR3 is built from 14 residues. Germline CDR1 reads SGHRS; CDR2 reads YFSETQ. Here the CDR3 DNA reads TGCGCCAGCAGCCGGACAGGGGAGAACACTGAAGCTTTCTTT. Its translation is CASSRTGENTEAFF.

The chain carries TRBV19 and TRBJ2-2; 11 bases match TRBD2. The CDR3 sequence is 16 residues long. Germline assignment: CDR1 LNHDA and CDR2 SQIVND (reference sequence). J lost 5 bases, V lost 4 bases, and 6 bases had no gene match. The DNA of the CDR3 is TGTGCCAGTAGTACCATAGCGGGAGGGCATACCGGGGAGCTGTTTTTT. This translates into CASSTIAGGHTGELFF.

This chain links TRBV5-1 with TRBJ2-7; no clear D gene. In germline, CDR1 is SGHRS, CDR2 YFSETQ. This CDR3 is built from 14 residues. V lost 0 bases and J lost 0, with 7 bases in between. CDR3 amino acids: CASSLEGSSYEQYF. As DNA, the CDR3 is TGCGCCAGCAGCTTGGAGGGCAGCTCCTACGAGCAGTACTTC.

This chain links TRBV11-3 with TRBJ1-1, with TRBD1 matching 9 bases. Trimming cost V 4 bases and J 3 bases; bases outside gene matches: 12. This CDR3 spans 17 amino acids. Germline lookup yields CDR1 SGHNT and CDR2 YENEEA. DNA for the CDR3: TGTGCCAGCAGCTCCTTACGTGGACAGGGGCAGGACACTGAAGCTTTCTTT. Translated: CASSSLRGQGQDTEAFF.

The V gene is TRBV11-3, the J gene TRBJ2-1, with D perhaps matching TRBD2 (6 bases). The ends were cut back, 3 bases at V and 8 bases at J, with 17 bases in the middle. This CDR3 is built from 15 residues. The germline V gene has CDR1 SGHNT and CDR2 YENEEA. In DNA, the CDR3 is TGTGCCAGCAGCTTGTGGGGTATTAGCGGCGATGAGCAGTTCTTC. Its protein is CASSLWGISGDEQFF.

This chain connects TRBV5-1 to TRBJ2-1; D may be TRBD1 or TRBD2 (5 bases each). Trimming shortened V by 4 bases and J by 8 bases, and 19 bases separated the two germline ends. The CDR3 sequence is 15 residues long. Looked up from germline, CDR1 is SGHRS and CDR2 is YFSETQ. The CDR3 DNA reads as TGCGCCAGCAGCGGCCGGGACCCTGCGCGGGATGAGCAGTTCTTC. Translated, it gives CASSGRDPARDEQFF.

The V and J genes are TRBV7-7 and TRBJ2-1, with TRBD1 matching over 11 bases. Germline V lookup: CDR1 SSHAT, CDR2 FNYEAQ (reference sequence). The ends lost 3 bases at V and 8 bases at J; junction bases unmatched: 6. This CDR3 is 15 amino acids long. CDR3 protein: CASSFRTGGADEQFF. In nucleotides, the CDR3 is TGTGCCAGCAGCTTCCGGACAGGGGGCGCGGATGAGCAGTTCTTC.